The next 4 T cell receptor beta chains were all read from a single sample in a study of siplizumab effects on memory and regulatory T cells. TCRdb keeps only in-frame clones here, not all; method: immunoSEQ multiplex PCR. The sample includes around 100,000 clones, approximately 95% seen only once; the top ten take approximately 0.3%. Material for sequencing was non-Treg CD4+ T cells sorted from blood. The receptors stem from a human donor in good health.

The chain is built from TRBV5-1 and TRBJ1-5, with D perhaps matching TRBD1 (5 bases). V was shortened by 4 bases and J by 7 bases, with 12 bases between the two germline ends. The CDR3 is made up of 13 amino acids. Germline CDR1 is SGHRS and CDR2 is YFSETQ. This CDR3 reads CASSDQGNQPQHF. The CDR3 coding sequence is TGCGCCAGCAGCGATCAGGGTAACCAGCCCCAGCATTTT.

This rearrangement joins TRBV11-2 to TRBJ1-2; 7 positions match TRBD1. From germline, CDR1 is SGHAT and CDR2 FQNNGV. Trimming at V came to 6 bases and at J to 1 base, leaving 11 bases not matched to a gene. The CDR3 loop spans 16 amino acids. The CDR3 DNA reads as TGTGCCAGCAGGTATACCGGGACAGCTATTAACTATGGCTACACCTTC. Protein: CASRYTGTAINYGYTF.

In nucleotides, the CDR3 is TGTGCCAGCAGCTGGACGGACGGTGAAGCTTTCTTT. Its protein is CASSWTDGEAFF. The gene calls are TRBV5-4 and TRBJ1-1; D is ambiguous. Per germline, CDR1 SGHNT and CDR2 YYREEE (reference sequence). This CDR3 is 12 amino acids long. V dropped 3 bases and J dropped 7 bases, with 10 bases sitting between them.

The gene calls are TRBV6-1 and TRBJ2-7; 11 bases are a match to TRBD2. V shed 3 bases, J shed 5 bases, and the junction held 15 bases outside the gene matches. Germline-derived CDR1 and CDR2 are MNHNS and SASEGT. This CDR3 has 18 residues. The CDR3 reads CASSDPFISGGASNEQYF. The DNA of the CDR3 is TGTGCCAGCAGTGACCCCTTCATTAGCGGGGGGGCCTCGAACGAGCAGTACTTC.